A selection of T cell receptor beta chains follows, all from one sample in a study of cytomegalovirus exposure and HLA in healthy donors. Assay used: immunoSEQ multiplex PCR; TCRdb lists only in-frame clones, some missing. This table has roughly 130,000 clones, around nine tenths appearing once. The sample comprised PBMCs. These TCRs come from a man in his thirties or forties in good health and CMV-seronegative. Each CDR3 is given with its conserved first and last residue. D genes are given only for firm matches. Clone size appears in some rows only: once, few, many, or a class for an expanded clone.

TRBJ2-5	TRBV5-1	-	-	TGCGCCAGCAGCCACGGGGGAGGCCGAGGAGAGACCCAGTACTTC	CASSHGGGRGETQYF
TRBJ2-2	TRBV9	many	TRBD2	TGTGCCAGCAGCGTATTCTCTAGCGGGGGCCCCTTGAACACCGGGGAGCTGTTTTTT	CASSVFSSGGPLNTGELFF
TRBJ2-2	TRBV27	-	TRBD2	TGTGCCAGCGGGCGGGGGGCCTCGAACACCGGGGAGCTGTTTTTT	CASGRGASNTGELFF
TRBJ2-1	TRBV5-1	-	TRBD2	TGCGCCCCCCCAGGACAGGACCCGGTTACTAGCGGGGGGAGCTCCTACAATGAGCAGTTCTTC	CAPPGQDPVTSGGSSYNEQFF
TRBJ1-1	TRBV4-3	once	TRBD1	TGCGCCAGCAGCCAAGGTCCGGCCAGGGGGGAGCGCACTGAAGCTTTCTTT	CASSQGPARGERTEAFF
TRBJ1-1	TRBV2	-	TRBD1	TGTGCCAGCAGCGGACAGGGGGCGGACACTGAAGCTTTCTTT	CASSGQGADTEAFF
TRBJ1-5	TRBV2	-	-	TGTGCCAGCAGTGGAAGGTCAGGGGGCAATCAGCCCCAGCATTTT	CASSGRSGGNQPQHF
TRBJ2-7	TRBV7-6	-	-	TGTGCCAGCAGCTTAGATCCAGGGGAAGGCTCCTACGAGCAGTACTTC	CASSLDPGEGSYEQYF
TRBJ2-5	TRBV6-6	-	-	TGTGCCAGCAGTTACTCGTTGGCAGGGTGGGAGACCCAGTACTTC	CASSYSLAGWETQYF
TRBJ1-6	TRBV28	-	-	TGTGCCAGCAGTTTAGGGGGGTATAATTCACCCCTCCACTTT	CASSLGGYNSPLHF
TRBJ2-1	TRBV7-9	-	-	TGTGCCAGCAGCTTAGCTTTAGAGAACAATGAGCAGTTCTTC	CASSLALENNEQFF
TRBJ2-3	TRBV12-2	-	-	TGTGCAAGTCGCTTAGTGGGACTAGCAAGTCCAGATACGCAGTATTTT	CASRLVGLASPDTQYF
TRBJ2-5	TRBV27	-	TRBD2	TGTGCCAGCAGTTTACTAGCGGGCGGAGAGACCCAGTACTTC	CASSLLAGGETQYF
TRBJ1-1	TRBV5-1	-	-	TGCGCCAGCAGCTTGGTTGGAGGGATGACTGAAGCTTTCTTT	CASSLVGGMTEAFF
TRBJ2-7	TRBV4-1	few	-	TGCGCCAGCAGCCAAGGAGCTAACTCCTACGAGCAGTACTTC	CASSQGANSYEQYF
TRBJ1-2	TRBV15	-	-	TGTGCCACCGGGTCGGGCTATGGCTACACCTTC	CATGSGYGYTF
TRBJ1-1	TRBV19	once	TRBD1	TGTGCCAGTAGTACCAGGGGGCCGGGGTTTGAAGCTTTCTTT	CASSTRGPGFEAFF
TRBJ2-2	TRBV19	few	-	TGTGCCAGTAGTATGACGGGCACCGGGGAGCTGTTTTTT	CASSMTGTGELFF
TRBJ1-2	TRBV27	-	TRBD1	TGTGCCAGCAGTTTATCTGGGACAGGAATGGATTTTTATGGCTACACCTTC	CASSLSGTGMDFYGYTF
TRBJ1-2	TRBV27	-	-	TGTGCCAGCAGCCCACGGGTGAGCGGTGGCTACACCTTC	CASSPRVSGGYTF
TRBJ2-7	TRBV18	once	-	TGTGCCAGCTCACCACTCAATAGTAACGTGGAGCAGTACTTC	CASSPLNSNVEQYF
TRBJ2-1	TRBV11-1	-	TRBD1	TGTGCCAGCAGCTTCGGACAGGGGCCTTACAATGAGCAGTTCTTC	CASSFGQGPYNEQFF
TRBJ1-6	TRBV9	-	-	TGTGCCAGCAGCCTTCTAGGGGAAGGGGGTTCACCCCTCCACTTT	CASSLLGEGGSPLHF
TRBJ1-3	TRBV25-1	-	TRBD1	TGTGCCAGCAGTGAACCGGGGACAGTCGGGTCCTACACCATATATTTT	CASSEPGTVGSYTIYF
TRBJ1-2	TRBV18	-	TRBD1	TGTGCCAGCTCACCTTATGGCCAGGGGGCCGGAGAAGGCTACACCTTC	CASSPYGQGAGEGYTF
TRBJ1-6	TRBV6-1	once	-	TGTGCCAGCAGTGAATGGGGGGGAGGGGGTAATTCACCCCTCCACTTT	CASSEWGGGGNSPLHF
TRBJ2-7	TRBV11-2	-	TRBD1	TGTGCCAGCAGCCCGGGGGACCGGGACAGGGGTTACGAGCAGTACTTC	CASSPGDRDRGYEQYF
TRBJ1-2	TRBV6-5	-	-	TGTGCCAGCAGTTACTCACAGGAACGATATGGCTACACCTTC	CASSYSQERYGYTF
TRBJ2-7	TRBV2	-	TRBD1	TGTGCCAGCAGTAACCAGGGGATGCCAGGGGGACAGTACTTC	CASSNQGMPGGQYF
TRBJ1-1	TRBV15	-	-	TGTGCCACCAGCGAAACCTGGGACACCCCTGAACTGGAAGCTTTCTTT	CATSETWDTPELEAFF
TRBJ2-7	TRBV7-9	once	-	TGTGCCAGCAGCTTAGTTCAGGGTTCCTACGAGCAGTACTTC	CASSLVQGSYEQYF
TRBJ1-6	TRBV4-3	-	-	TGCGCCAGCAGCCAAGATCTGTATACGGACTCTAAAAATTCACCCCTCCACTTT	CASSQDLYTDSKNSPLHF
TRBJ2-5	TRBV10-3	once	-	TGTGCCATCAGTGAGTCCGGACAGACAGAGACCCAGTACTTC	CAISESGQTETQYF
TRBJ2-4	TRBV2	-	-	TGTGCCAGCAAGAGGGAGGTTGGCAAAAACATTCAGTACTTC	CASKREVGKNIQYF
TRBJ2-7	TRBV11-2	-	TRBD1	TGTGCCAGCAGCTGGGGACCGGACAGGTACGAGCAGTACTTC	CASSWGPDRYEQYF
TRBJ1-1	TRBV5-1	-	-	TGCGCCAGCAGCGCTACGGACAGAGAAGCTTTCTTT	CASSATDREAFF
TRBJ2-2	TRBV9	-	-	TGTGCCAGCAGCGCATCATACACCGGGGAGCTGTTTTTT	CASSASYTGELFF
TRBJ1-5	TRBV2	once	-	TGTGCCAGCGGGCGTGGGTTGCGGGGTATGAGCAATCAGCCCCAGCATTTT	CASGRGLRGMSNQPQHF
TRBJ1-1	TRBV2	once	TRBD1	TGTGCCGGAGACAGGGGGCAAGGCACTGAAGCTTTCTTT	CAGDRGQGTEAFF
TRBJ2-7	TRBV11-1	-	-	TGTGCCAGCAGCCAAAACCCGTCAGGGTTCCACGAGCAGTACTTC	CASSQNPSGFHEQYF
TRBJ2-3	TRBV5-1	-	-	TGCGCCAGCAGCTTATCGGGGACAGATACGCAGTATTTT	CASSLSGTDTQYF
TRBJ2-2	TRBV6-5	-	-	TGTGCCAGCAGTCCCAGGTGGAACACCGGGGAGCTGTTTTTT	CASSPRWNTGELFF
TRBJ1-4	TRBV14	-	-	TGTGCCAGCAGCGACTTTCGAGGACGGGATAATGAAAAACTGTTTTTT	CASSDFRGRDNEKLFF
TRBJ2-3	TRBV9	-	-	TGTGCCAGCAGCGTAGCCGTCACAGATACGCAGTATTTT	CASSVAVTDTQYF
TRBJ2-7	TRBV2	few	TRBD1	TGTGCCAGCACCTGGACAGGGGGCAGTGAGCAGTACTTC	CASTWTGGSEQYF
TRBJ2-3	TRBV7-2	once	TRBD2	TGTGCCAGCAGCTTATCCCCCGGGGGGATAAAAGATACGCAGTATTTT	CASSLSPGGIKDTQYF